This T cell receptor beta chain was retrieved from a study of shared clonotypes between healthy human individuals (dated by TCRdb to about 2020). Broadly, across the study: A couple of women and a few men aged 18 to 49 years were included in the cohort. For each donor, three plates each were used for CD4 naive and CD4 memory, two plates were used for CD8 naive, and one plate was used for CD8 memory. To estimate repertoire size and how much clonotypes are shared between individuals, the study performed deep sequencing of blood TCR repertoires from about five healthy adults. To increase sequencing depth and limit assay-specific biases, different laboratories used diverse techniques to prepare libraries and sequence TCR repertoires. Between about 0.94 and 8.9 billion PBMCs per donor were obtained by leukapheresis. The full study reports these points: Roughly 5.2% of naive CD4, 3% to 3.5% of naive CD8, 2.3% of memory CD4, and over 0.35% of memory CD8 clonotypes were shared across a few donors. Clonotypes shared by all four sorted-subset donors showed higher generation probabilities than non-shared clonotypes. The small number of donors limited the genetic and exposure-history diversity represented. Sampling was restricted to blood, and TCR repertoires in tissues likely differ from the TCR repertoires found in blood. Rarefaction of sorted-subset datasets indicated incomplete sequencing despite the large sequencing depth. Pairwise subsampling led to the expectation that sequencing depth would affect the degree of clonotype sharing among donors. Estimated clonotype richness was generally larger for naive than for memory subsets.

A word on this clone: The antigen this receptor binds is unknown. No much larger clone exists at a distance of one base, and base qualities are not known.

Healthy HIV-negative adults with no recently reported acute infections or vaccinations were included as donors. Every donor was a Caucasian adult residing in Nashville, Tennessee, USA. CD4+ T cells were enriched by magnetic negative selection, after which naive cells were positively selected on CD45RA and the negative fraction was taken as the memory subset. Blood was obtained by leukapheresis, after which PBMCs were separated by Ficoll-Histopaque density gradient centrifugation and cryopreserved in liquid nitrogen vapor phase. Analytical flow cytometry was used to check the purity and quantity of every magnetically sorted T cell population. From each sorted fraction, genomic DNA was isolated and quantified by UV absorbance on a Nanodrop 2000c. Trimming takes 0 bases off V and 5 bases off J; junction bases not matched to a gene: 4. Looking up the germline V gene yields CDR1 SGHDT and CDR2 YYEEEE. The CDR3 runs 15 amino acids, cysteine and phenylalanine included. Kept here is only the CDR3 DNA, which spans 45 bases and is read in frame from base 1.

Using the deep immunoSEQ assay, TCR CDR3 regions were amplified from genomic DNA by multiplex PCR. Extracted genomic DNA from each cell subset was distributed evenly across all wells of several immunoSEQ 96-well plates, and each plate was treated as a replicate. For sorted subsets, about 220 ng of genomic DNA, equivalent to 25,000 to 35,000 T cell genomes, went into each replicate PCR. The purified libraries were quantified using a Qubit 3.0 fluorometer, sized with a Bioanalyzer 2100, and then quantified again using the KAPA Library Quantification kit. Every immunoSEQ 96-well plate was sequenced on a dedicated single-read 150-cycle Illumina NextSeq 550 flow cell. Processing in the source paper ran as follows. Because only junctional sequences without quality scores were contained in the immunoSEQ output, filtering matching that applied to full-length reads could not be performed. Sequences were annotated with PyIR, a Python wrapper for IgBLAST v1.9, using IMGT germline references to assign V/J genes and CDR3. Reads were filtered out if the reads had weak V/J assignments (E-value above 1e-6), no CDR3, stop codons, out-of-frame junctions, or ambiguous translated residues. V3J clonotypes were defined as sequences sharing the same inferred V gene, J gene, and CDR3 amino acid sequence. The percentage overlap between two repertoires was calculated by dividing the number of shared unique clonotypes by the size of the smaller repertoire. Repertoire richness was assessed with RTK rarefaction, the Chao1 estimator, and Recon v2.1 estimates of unobserved clonotypes. Generation probabilities for all TCRbeta clonotypes obtained by the gDNA method from a handful of donors were computed using OLGA. TCRdb retrieved this table from immuneACCESS and kept in-frame rearrangements only. Not all clones are present; in checked studies, unresolved V genes account for under half, and no reason is known for the remainder. The DNA was the basis for D and trimming; V, J and clone size are from that table. This sample has more than 1 million clones in its table, and 70% to 80% of those were observed once. The leading ten clones occupy about 0.52% of the sample.

This clonotype was obtained from a man aged 18-30 years in good health. Some clones in this sample may be carry-over from other donors' samples. The sequence is built from TRBV5-6 and TRBJ2-5, and 10 junction bases match TRBD1. Sequenced material: memory CD4+ T cells from PBMCs. Explained via the paper, the cell subset or site label denotes: CD45RA-negative fraction. The nucleotides read TGTGCCAGCAGCTTGGTGGACAGGGGGGCCGAGACCCAGTACTTC. It codes for CASSLVDRGAETQYF.